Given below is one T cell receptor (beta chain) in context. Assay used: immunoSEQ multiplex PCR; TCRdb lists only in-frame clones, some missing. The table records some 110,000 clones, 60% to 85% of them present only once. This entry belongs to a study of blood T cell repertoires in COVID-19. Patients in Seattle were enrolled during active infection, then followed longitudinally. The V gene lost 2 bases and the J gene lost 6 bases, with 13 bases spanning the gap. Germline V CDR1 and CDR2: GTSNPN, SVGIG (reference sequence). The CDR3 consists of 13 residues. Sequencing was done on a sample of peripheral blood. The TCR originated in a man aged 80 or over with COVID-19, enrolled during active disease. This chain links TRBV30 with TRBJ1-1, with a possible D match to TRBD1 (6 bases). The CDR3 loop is CAWSTGPNSEAFF. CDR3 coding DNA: TGTGCCTGGAGTACAGGGCCCAACTCTGAAGCTTTCTTT.